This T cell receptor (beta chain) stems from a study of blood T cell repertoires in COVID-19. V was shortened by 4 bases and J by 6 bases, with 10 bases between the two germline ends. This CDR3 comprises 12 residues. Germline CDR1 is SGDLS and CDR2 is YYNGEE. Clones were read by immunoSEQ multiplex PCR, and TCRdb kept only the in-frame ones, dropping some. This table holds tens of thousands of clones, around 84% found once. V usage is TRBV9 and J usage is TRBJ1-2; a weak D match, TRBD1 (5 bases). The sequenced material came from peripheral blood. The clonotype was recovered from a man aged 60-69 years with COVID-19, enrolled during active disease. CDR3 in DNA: TGTGCCAGCAGCCTAGACAGAAATGGCTACACCTTC. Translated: CASSLDRNGYTF.